The entry below gives a single T cell receptor beta chain sequence along with its context. Its target is not known. This record comes from a study of cytomegalovirus exposure and HLA in healthy donors. For the study at large: A previous analysis identified about 110 million unique TCR beta sequences derived from roughly 180 million T cells. Genotyping of under 500 donors showed that about 83% belonged to the Caucasian-associated ancestry cluster. Study-level findings and limits: Solely CMV serostatus was available to characterize immune exposure.

PCR used 60 Vbeta primers and 13 Jbeta primers. Profiled with immunoSEQ multiplex PCR; TCRdb holds only in-frame clones, not every one. The ten top clones account for around 7%, within a sample of 68,000 or so clones. This CDR3 region has 15 residues. The germline V gene has CDR1 GTSNPN and CDR2 SVGIG (reference sequence). The V segment lost 5 bases and the J segment 6 bases; nucleotides outside the gene matches: 14. This sequence was found in a female donor in good health and CMV-seropositive. This rearrangement joins TRBV30 to TRBJ2-7; 9 bases match TRBD1. Sequencing was done on a sample of PBMCs. CDR3 amino acids: CAWGGGGQGLVEQYF. In DNA form, the CDR3 reads TGTGCCTGGGGTGGTGGGGGACAGGGTCTAGTCGAGCAGTACTTC.